The entry below describes one T cell receptor (beta chain). A much more abundant neighbour one base away suggests this may be a read error. This sample is drawn from a study of tumor and adjacent non-tumor tissue in lung cancer. CDR1 is MDHEN and CDR2 is SYDVKM in the germline V gene. Trimming pared 11 bases from V and 4 bases from J, leaving 11 bases between. CDR3 length equals 11 residues. No cell sorting was done before RNA was extracted from the tissue. Three rounds of nested PCR, following a modified ARM-PCR protocol, produced the TCRbeta library. TCRdb analysed the multiplex PCR reads with MiXCR anew, one entry per CDR3 protein. Among around 210,000 distinct CDR3 sequences listed, over 55% were seen once.

The genes are TRBV28 and TRBJ1-2; TRBD1 is a possible D gene (5 bases). Source material: lung tumor tissue. This TCR was sampled from a man in his sixties with non-small cell lung cancer. CDR3 DNA: TGTGCCGAGGGGCCCCTCTATGGCTACACCTTC. Protein sequence: CAEGPLYGYTF.